This is a list of T cell receptor beta chains from one sample in a study of blood T cell repertoires in COVID-19. Some clones are missing from TCRdb's copy, which holds only in-frame ones; the method was immunoSEQ multiplex PCR. The sample lists 35,000 to 50,000 clones; around 79% were seen once. The material sequenced was peripheral blood. Source of these receptors: a woman aged 55 to 70 with acute or convalescent COVID-19. CDR3s include the opening cysteine and the closing phenylalanine or tryptophan. The D gene is left open where the match is weak. A row's size may be missing; if present it is once, few, many or a size class.

NA	TRBJ2-1	18	TRBV11-2	TRBD2	TGTGCCAGCAGCCCCAGAATGACTAGCGGGGGTGTCTACAATGAGCAGTTCTTC	CASSPRMTSGGVYNEQFF
NA	TRBJ2-2	18	TRBV4-1	TRBD2	TGCGCCAGCAGCCACTCTCAAATAGCGGGTACCAGCACCGGGGAGCTGTTTTTT	CASSHSQIAGTSTGELFF
NA	TRBJ1-4	12	TRBV4-1	NA	TGCGCCAGCCGTGGGGGGAGCGAAAAACTGTTTTTT	CASRGGSEKLFF
NA	TRBJ2-3	16	TRBV7-8	TRBD2	TGTGCCAGCAGCCGAGGGGCACTAGCGGGGGGAGATACGCAGTATTTT	CASSRGALAGGDTQYF
NA	TRBJ1-2	13	TRBV5-1	TRBD1	TGCGCCAGCGGCGGACAGGGGTTGGAAGGCTACACCTTC	CASGGQGLEGYTF
NA	TRBJ2-2	13	TRBV11-3	NA	TGTGCCAGCAGCTTGGAGGGAGGCGGGGAGCTGTTTTTT	CASSLEGGGELFF
NA	TRBJ1-2	13	TRBV5-1	NA	TGCGCCAGCAGCAAAACCCAGAACTATGGCTACACCTTC	CASSKTQNYGYTF
NA	TRBJ1-2	11	TRBV29-1	NA	TGCAGCGTTGTAACAGGGTTAGACTACACCTTC	CSVVTGLDYTF
NA	TRBJ1-4	14	TRBV2	NA	TGTGCCAGCAGTCCGGGACTTATTAATGAAAAACTGTTTTTT	CASSPGLINEKLFF
NA	TRBJ1-2	15	TRBV5-1	NA	TGCGCCAGCAGCCCTGGGGAGGGGGGCCGCTATGGCTACACCTTC	CASSPGEGGRYGYTF
NA	TRBJ2-1	14	TRBV19	TRBD1	TGTGCCAGTAGGCCCGGACAGGGATCTCATGAGCAGTTCTTC	CASRPGQGSHEQFF
few	TRBJ1-2	16	TRBV24-1	NA	TGTGCCACCAGTACCCTGCCGGTGGTAGCTAACTATGGCTACACCTTC	CATSTLPVVANYGYTF
NA	TRBJ1-1	12	TRBV7-9	NA	TGTGCCAGCAGCGCGATTTTAACTGAAGCTTTCTTT	CASSAILTEAFF
few	TRBJ1-1	14	TRBV21-1	NA	TGTGCCAGCAGCGCCAACAGGGGAATCACTGAAGCTTTCTTT	CASSANRGITEAFF
few	TRBJ2-7	14	TRBV29-1	TRBD1	TGCAGCGTTAAACGGGACAGGGGTTCCTACGAGCAGTACTTC	CSVKRDRGSYEQYF
NA	TRBJ2-7	13	TRBV19	NA	TGTGCCAGTAGTAACAGGGAATCCTACGAGCAGTACTTC	CASSNRESYEQYF
NA	TRBJ2-7	16	TRBV5-6	TRBD1	TGTGCCAGCAGCGGGAGGGACAGGGTGGGATCCTACGAGCAGTACTTC	CASSGRDRVGSYEQYF
NA	TRBJ2-2	14	TRBV10-2	NA	TGCGCCAGCAGTGATCAGGGAAACACCGGGGAGCTGTTTTTT	CASSDQGNTGELFF
NA	TRBJ2-2	15	TRBV11-2	TRBD2	TGTGCCAGCAGCTTAGCGGGGGGGCCGACCGGGGAGCTGTTTTTT	CASSLAGGPTGELFF